These 16 T cell receptor beta chains were sequenced from one sample in a study of OX40 agonist ivuxolimab in advanced cancers. The table came from immunoSEQ multiplex PCR; TCRdb's copy has only in-frame clones and leaves some out. Of 35,000 to 50,000 clones in the sample, around 88% were seen once. The sample here was CD4+ or CD8+ T cells sorted from blood, taken in a trial of the OX40 agonist ivuxolimab. The origin of the receptors is an adult with an advanced solid tumor such as melanoma, head and neck, liver or kidney cancer.

The chain is built from TRBV7-2 and TRBJ2-5, with D possibly being TRBD2 (7 bases). Looked up from germline, CDR1 is SGHTA and CDR2 is FQGNSA. The ends were cut back, 1 base at V and 5 bases at J, with 23 bases in the middle. CDR3 length equals 18 residues. The CDR3 loop reads CASSLGAGALRVYETQYF. As DNA, the CDR3 is TGTGCCAGCAGCTTAGGTGCGGGGGCTCTGCGGGTTTACGAGACCCAGTACTTC. Drawing the rest from reference TRBV7-2 and TRBJ2-5, the complete variable domain is GAGVSQSPSNKVTEKGKDVELRCDPISGHTALYWYRQSLGQGLEFLIYFQGNSAPDKSGLPSDRFSAERTGGSVSTLTIQRTQQEDSAVYLCASSLGAGALRVYETQYFGPGTRLLVL.

The V and J genes are TRBV5-6 and TRBJ2-2; D is ambiguous. Germline V gene sequence: CDR1 SGHDT, CDR2 YYEEEE. The CDR3 loop spans 13 amino acids. Trimming pared 4 bases from V and 3 bases from J, leaving 7 bases between. This CDR3 reads CASSHSYTGELFF. CDR3 coding DNA: TGTGCCAGCAGCCACAGCTACACCGGGGAGCTGTTTTTT.

The V gene is TRBV4-1, the J gene TRBJ2-1, with 12 positions matching TRBD2. The V and J ends lost 6 bases and 0 bases, in that order; junction bases with no gene match: 3. Germline values: CDR1 MGHRA, CDR2 YSYEKL. This CDR3 is built from 16 residues. The CDR3 DNA reads as TGCGCCAGCAGGGGACTAGCGGGTAGCTCCTACAATGAGCAGTTCTTC. The encoded protein is CASRGLAGSSYNEQFF.

The chain links TRBV29-1 to TRBJ2-7, with D tentatively TRBD1 (6 bases). Germline assignment: CDR1 SQVTM and CDR2 ANQGSEA. Trimming stripped 6 bases from V and 0 bases from J, with 9 bases between. This CDR3 comprises 12 residues. The CDR3 sequence is CSVWTVSYEQYF. As DNA, the CDR3 is TGCAGCGTATGGACAGTCTCCTACGAGCAGTACTTC.

CDR3 region: CASSPRGTSSYEQYV. Written as DNA, the CDR3 is TGTGCCAGCAGCCCCCGGGGGACCAGCTCCTACGAGCAGTACGTC. The genes are TRBV5-8 and TRBJ2-7; tentatively, D is TRBD2 (6 bases). The CDR3 sequence is 15 residues long. V was pared by 4 bases and J by 0 bases, with 14 bases between. The germline V gene has CDR1 SGHTS and CDR2 YDEGEE.

The rearrangement uses TRBV19 and TRBJ2-3, with 7 nucleotides matching TRBD2. Looked up from germline, CDR1 is LNHDA and CDR2 is SQIVND (reference sequence). CDR3 length equals 16 residues. With 2 bases clipped from V and 4 bases from J, the junction kept 9 bases outside the gene matches. CDR3 amino acids: CASSILMGGLSDTQYF. DNA of the CDR3: TGTGCCAGTAGTATACTTATGGGAGGGCTCTCAGATACGCAGTATTTT.

This clone showed up just a few times. This sequence joins TRBV5-6 and TRBJ2-1; D unresolved. This CDR3 is 13 amino acids long. CDR1 is SGHDT and CDR2 is YYEEEE in the germline V gene. V gave up 7 bases and J gave up 13 bases, with 21 bases separating them. Here the CDR3 reads CASSPFTGLAQFF. The CDR3 nucleotides are TGTGCCAGCTCCCCGTTTACCGGTCTGGCTCAGTTCTTC.

The chain employs TRBV7-9 and TRBJ2-1, with D perhaps matching TRBD2 (6 bases). The CDR3 length is 15 residues. Trimming removed 1 base at V and 2 bases at J, with 9 bases between. The germline gives CDR1 SEHNR, CDR2 FQNEAQ (reference sequence). In DNA, the CDR3 is TGTGCCAGCAGCTTAGTGGCGGGACCCTACAATGAGCAGTTCTTC. Translation gives CASSLVAGPYNEQFF.

Worth noting for this clone: A much larger clone sits a single nucleotide away, making a read error possible. Other DNA sequences in this sample translate to the same CDR3. The chain uses TRBV28 and TRBJ1-2, with D tentatively TRBD1 (6 bases). V lost 5 bases and J 3 bases, leaving 10 bases between the germline ends. CDR3 size: 13 residues. CDR1 is MDHEN, CDR2 SYDVKM, per germline. The CDR3 DNA sequence: TGTGCCAGCAGTCCGGACAGATACTATGGCTACACCTTC. Translating it yields CASSPDRYYGYTF.

The gene calls are TRBV7-9 and TRBJ2-2, with D possibly matching TRBD2 (6 bases). The germline V gene encodes CDR1 SEHNR and CDR2 FQNEAQ (reference sequence). V lost 0 bases and J lost 9, with 11 bases in between. The CDR3 is made up of 14 amino acids. The CDR3 DNA reads as TGTGCCAGCAGCTTAGCCAGCGGGCTCAGGGAGCTGTTTTTT. It translates to CASSLASGLRELFF. Complete variable domain (other parts from reference TRBV7-9 and TRBJ2-2): DTGVSQNPRHKITKRGQNVTFRCDPISEHNRLYWYRQTLGQGPEFLTYFQNEAQLEKSRLLSDRFSAERPKGSFSTLEIQRTEQGDSAMYLCASSLASGLRELFFGEGSRLTVL.

The chain carries TRBV19 and TRBJ1-1; D not certain. There are 14 residues in the CDR3. V was cut by 2 bases and J by 1 base, with 8 bases left in between. Germline V gene lookup returns CDR1 LNHDA and CDR2 SQIVND (reference sequence). The CDR3 bases are TGTGCCAGTAGTATAAGGGATACGAACACTGAAGCTTTCTTT. This translates into CASSIRDTNTEAFF. The whole variable domain, filled in from reference TRBV19 and TRBJ1-1, reads DGGITQSPKYLFRKEGQNVTLSCEQNLNHDAMYWYRQDPGQGLRLIYYSQIVNDFQKGDIAEGYSVSREKKESFPLTVTSAQKNPTAFYLCASSIRDTNTEAFFGQGTRLTVV.

The chain is built from TRBV19 and TRBJ1-2; D gene uncertain. The CDR3 consists of 12 residues. The ends were cut back, 9 bases at V and 7 bases at J, with 15 bases in the middle. CDR1 and CDR2 from the germline V gene are LNHDA and SQIVND (reference sequence). In nucleotides, the CDR3 is TGTGCCAGCCTGACTGAGAGTCGTGGCTACACCTTC. Protein sequence: CASLTESRGYTF.

This sequence joins TRBV2 and TRBJ1-2; D may be TRBD1 (6 bases). CDR1 is SNHLY, CDR2 FYNNEI, per germline. The CDR3 contains 12 residues. The germline V and J ends were trimmed by 10 bases and 4 bases, with 13 bases remaining between them. CDR3 sequence (DNA): TGTGCCAAGCCGGACAGACTCTATGGCTACACCTTC. As protein: CAKPDRLYGYTF.

The sample holds one count of this clone. This chain connects TRBV7-3 to TRBJ1-4, with unresolved D. The CDR3 covers 18 residues. V was cut by 4 bases and J by 6 bases, with 24 bases left in between. Germline assignment: CDR1 SGHTA and CDR2 FQGTGA. DNA of the CDR3: TGTGCCAGCAGCTCCCGGTCCAGGCCCGCTATGGCGGATGAAAAACTGTTTTTT. Translated, it gives CASSSRSRPAMADEKLFF.

This chain joins TRBV13 and TRBJ2-2; 7 nucleotides align to TRBD1. The CDR3 consists of 15 residues. Per the germline V gene, CDR1 is PRHDT and CDR2 is FYEKMQ (reference sequence). The junction had 5 bases not matched to a gene; V was cut back by 5 bases and J by 2 bases. CDR3: CASSITGANTGELFF. The CDR3 DNA follows: TGTGCCAGCAGCATTACAGGGGCTAACACCGGGGAGCTGTTTTTT.

The rearrangement links TRBV28 to TRBJ2-1; 8 nucleotides match TRBD1. This CDR3 contains 16 residues. Losses at the gene ends were 4 bases for V and 10 bases for J; bases not matched to a gene: 15. Per germline, CDR1 MDHEN and CDR2 SYDVKM. CDR3 DNA: TGTGCCAGCAGTTCACCCCGGGACAGGAATTCGAGGGAGCAGTTCTTC. This codes for CASSSPRDRNSREQFF.